Below are 10 T cell receptor beta chains sequenced from a single sample in a study of T-cell memory formation after mild COVID-19. MiXCR was run by TCRdb on the 5' RACE reads, yielding one entry per CDR3 protein. The repertoire includes 300,000 to 400,000 distinct CDR3 sequences, 14% of them detected once, and roughly 22% sits in the top ten. Sequenced sample: PBMCs or a T cell subset sorted from them (not recorded which). These receptors were obtained from a man aged 18-30 years who had mild COVID-19 (a few samples of this study predate the infection). Cell type and time point are not known.

This chain uses TRBV21-1 with TRBJ2-3. TRBV21-1 is tagged as a pseudogene. The CDR3 loop spans 15 amino acids. The CDR3 nucleotides are TGTGCCAGCAGCAAAGTCGCCGGTACATTCGATACGCAGTATTTT. It is translated as CASSKVAGTFDTQYF.

The chain recombines TRBV6-6 with TRBJ1-1; D unresolved. V was pared by 0 bases and J by 5 bases, with 7 bases between. The CDR3 loop spans 13 amino acids. The germline CDR1 and CDR2 sequences are MNHNY and SVGAGI (reference sequence). CDR3 residues: CASSYSGRTEAFF. CDR3 in DNA: TGTGCCAGCAGTTACTCAGGGCGGACTGAAGCTTTCTTT.

There are a few counts of this clonotype. This chain uses TRBV4-1 with TRBJ2-3, with D unresolved. The CDR3 length is 13 residues. V lost 1 base to trimming and J lost 9 bases, with 11 bases between them. CDR1 is MGHRA and CDR2 is YSYEKL in the germline V gene. The CDR3 sequence is CASSQVERSTQYF. CDR3 bases: TGCGCCAGCAGCCAAGTAGAACGTTCCACGCAGTATTTT.

A few counts support this clonotype. The rearrangement links TRBV4-1 to TRBJ1-2; TRBD1 might be the D (5 bases). The CDR3 contains 13 residues. V was shortened by 0 bases and J by 7 bases, with 9 bases between the two germline ends. Germline loops: CDR1 MGHRA, CDR2 YSYEKL. CDR3 protein: CASSQDRQGGYTF. CDR3 bases: TGCGCCAGCAGCCAAGATAGGCAGGGTGGCTACACCTTC.

This clonotype was seen a few times. V and J are TRBV7-2 and TRBJ2-5, with D possibly matching TRBD1 (6 bases). Germline-derived CDR1 and CDR2 are SGHTA and FQGNSA. This CDR3 has 14 residues. The V end was cut by 2 bases, the J end by 4 bases, with 11 bases between. CDR3 sequence reads: CASSLWGRRETQYF. Here the CDR3 DNA reads TGTGCCAGCAGCTTATGGGGGCGGAGAGAGACCCAGTACTTC.

V gene TRBV20-1 combines with J gene TRBJ2-3; 11 bases are a match to TRBD1. V trimming: 6 bases; J trimming: 3 bases; junction bases outside the gene matches: 5. Germline V gives CDR1 DFQATT, CDR2 SNEGSKA (reference sequence). This CDR3 is 14 amino acids long. DNA of the CDR3: TGCAGTGCAGAGGGGACAGGGGGGACAGATACGCAGTATTTT. Translation: CSAEGTGGTDTQYF.

The chain is built from TRBV3-1 and TRBJ1-3; 9 bases line up with TRBD1. V lost 5 bases and J lost 0; bases outside the gene matches: 8. This CDR3 is 17 amino acids long. CDR1 and CDR2 from the germline V gene are LGHDT and YNNKEL (reference sequence). CDR3 in DNA: TGTGCCAGCAGCTTATCGACAGGGGGTGTCTCTGGAAACACCATATATTTT. Translation: CASSLSTGGVSGNTIYF. The variable domain in full, with the rest retrieved from reference TRBV3-1 and TRBJ1-3, is DTAVSQTPKYLVTQMGNDKSIKCEQNLGHDTMYWYKQDSKKFLKIMFSYNNKELIINETVPNRFSPKSPDKAHLNLHINSLELGDSAVYFCASSLSTGGVSGNTIYFGEGSWLTVV.

The chain links TRBV7-3 to TRBJ1-5; D is perhaps TRBD1 (6 bases). CDR3 length equals 15 residues. Trimming removed 1 base from V and 6 bases from J, with 13 bases in between. Germline V lookup: CDR1 SGHTA, CDR2 FQGTGA. Here the CDR3 DNA reads TGTGCCAGCAGCTTAAAGGGGGGTTGGAGTCAGCCCCAGCATTTT. It specifies CASSLKGGWSQPQHF.

The chain combines TRBV20-1 with TRBJ2-1; a weak D match, TRBD1 (5 bases). Germline CDR1 reads DFQATT; CDR2 reads SNEGSKA (reference sequence). Trimming left V 3 bases short and J 0 bases short, with 9 bases between. The CDR3 is 14 residues long. CDR3: CSASGRVSYNEQFF. CDR3 nucleotide sequence: TGCAGTGCTAGCGGCAGGGTCTCCTACAATGAGCAGTTCTTC.

This rearrangement joins TRBV5-1 to TRBJ2-2; D is undetermined. V lost 4 bases, J lost 3 bases, and 13 bases lay in between. This CDR3 spans 15 amino acids. Germline CDR1 SGHRS, CDR2 YFSETQ. The CDR3 is CASSNGRGDTGELFF. The DNA for the CDR3 is TGCGCCAGCAGCAATGGTAGAGGAGACACCGGGGAGCTGTTTTTT.